This T cell receptor (beta chain) was recorded in a study of shared clonotypes between healthy human individuals. Naivety among CD8 cells was defined by CD45RO negativity and positive CCR7 selection, thereby excluding terminally differentiated effector memory CD45RA+ cells. Authors' data handling: Quality scores were absent from the junction-only immunoSEQ sequences, so filtering differed. The method was immunoSEQ multiplex PCR; TCRdb's version includes in-frame clones alone and lacks a portion of them. The V and J calls and the clone size are those of that table, but D and trimming were determined from the DNA. In the table there are about 2.1 million clones, roughly 91% of which are singletons. The TCR was taken from a man between 18 and 29 years old in good health. Some clones in this sample may be carry-over from other donors' samples. Sample: naive CD8+ T cells from PBMCs.

The CDR3 sequence: CASTTTRTFLGGELFF. The DNA for the CDR3 is TGTGCCAGCACGACTACGAGGACATTTCTTGGCGGGGAGCTGTTTTTT. The V and J genes are TRBV28 and TRBJ2-2; D assignment may be TRBD1 or TRBD2 (5 bases each). The CDR3 covers 16 residues. Germline V gene lookup returns CDR1 MDHEN and CDR2 SYDVKM. The ends were cut back, 7 bases at V and 7 bases at J, with 22 bases in the middle.